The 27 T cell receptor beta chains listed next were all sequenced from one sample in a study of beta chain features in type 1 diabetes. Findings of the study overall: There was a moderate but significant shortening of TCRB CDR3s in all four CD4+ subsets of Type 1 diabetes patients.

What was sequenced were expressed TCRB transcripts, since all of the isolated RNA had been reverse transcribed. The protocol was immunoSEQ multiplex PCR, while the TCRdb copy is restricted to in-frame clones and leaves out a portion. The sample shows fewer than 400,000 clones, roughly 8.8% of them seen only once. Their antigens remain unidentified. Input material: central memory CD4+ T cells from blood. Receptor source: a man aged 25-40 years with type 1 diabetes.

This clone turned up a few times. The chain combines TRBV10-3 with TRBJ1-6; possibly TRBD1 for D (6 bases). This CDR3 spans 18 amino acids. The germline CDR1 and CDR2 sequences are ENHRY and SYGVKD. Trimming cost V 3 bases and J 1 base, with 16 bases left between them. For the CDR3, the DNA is TGTGCCATCAGTGACCAAGGACAGACCGGTTCCTATAATTCACCCCTCCACTTT. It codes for CAISDQGQTGSYNSPLHF.

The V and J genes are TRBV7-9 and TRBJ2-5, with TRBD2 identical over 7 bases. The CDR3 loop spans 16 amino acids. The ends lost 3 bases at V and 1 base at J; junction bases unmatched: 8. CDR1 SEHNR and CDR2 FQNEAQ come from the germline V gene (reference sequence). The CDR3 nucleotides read TGTGCCAGCAGCTTTTTCCGGACTAGGGGCCAAGAGACCCAGTACTTC. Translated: CASSFFRTRGQETQYF.

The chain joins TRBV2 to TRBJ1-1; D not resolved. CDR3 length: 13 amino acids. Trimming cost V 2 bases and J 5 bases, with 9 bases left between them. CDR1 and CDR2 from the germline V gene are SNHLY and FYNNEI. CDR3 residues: CASSESGYTEAFF. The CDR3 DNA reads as TGTGCCAGCAGTGAATCCGGATATACTGAAGCTTTCTTT. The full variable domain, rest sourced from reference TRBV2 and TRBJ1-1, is EPEVTQTPSHQVTQMGQEVILRCVPISNHLYFYWYRQILGQKVEFLVSFYNNEISEKSEIFDDQFSVERPDGSNFTLKIRSTKLEDSAMYFCASSESGYTEAFFGQGTRLTVV.

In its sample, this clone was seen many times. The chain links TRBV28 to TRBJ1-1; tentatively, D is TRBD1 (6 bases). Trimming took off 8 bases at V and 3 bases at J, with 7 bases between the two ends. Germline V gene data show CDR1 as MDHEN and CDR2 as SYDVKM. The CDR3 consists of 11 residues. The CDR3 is CASEGDTEAFF. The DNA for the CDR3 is TGTGCCAGCGAGGGGGACACTGAAGCTTTCTTT.

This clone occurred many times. In nucleotides, the CDR3 is TGCGCCAGCAGCCGTAGGACTAGCGGGGGCAACAATGAGCAGTTCTTC. This codes for CASSRRTSGGNNEQFF. The chain couples TRBV4-3 to TRBJ2-1; the match to TRBD2 covers 13 bases. J lost 5 bases, V lost 4 bases, and 5 bases had no gene match. CDR3 length equals 16 residues. From germline, CDR1 is LGHNA and CDR2 YSLEER.

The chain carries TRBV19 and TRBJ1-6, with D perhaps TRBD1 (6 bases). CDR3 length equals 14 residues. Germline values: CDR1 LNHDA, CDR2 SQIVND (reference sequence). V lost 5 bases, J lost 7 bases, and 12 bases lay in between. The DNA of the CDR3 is TGTGCCAGTAGTGAACAGGGTTCCAATTCACCCCTCCACTTT. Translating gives CASSEQGSNSPLHF.

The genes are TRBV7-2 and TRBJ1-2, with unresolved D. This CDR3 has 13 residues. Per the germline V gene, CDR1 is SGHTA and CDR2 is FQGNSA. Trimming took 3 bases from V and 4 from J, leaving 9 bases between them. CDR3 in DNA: TGTGCCAGCAGCTTCGGGGAGCGCTATGGCTACACCTTC. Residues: CASSFGERYGYTF.

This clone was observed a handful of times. The CDR3 sequence: CASRIGTSGADTQYF. In DNA form, the CDR3 reads TGTGCCAGTAGAATCGGGACTAGCGGGGCCGATACGCAGTATTTT. The chain recombines TRBV19 with TRBJ2-3; the match to TRBD2 covers 13 bases. The CDR3 has 15 amino acids. Germline V gene lookup returns CDR1 LNHDA and CDR2 SQIVND (reference sequence). Trimming took 6 bases from V and 6 from J; bases not matched to a gene: 6.

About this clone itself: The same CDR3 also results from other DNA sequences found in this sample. The CDR3 sequence: CASSDGQDTEAFF. Here the CDR3 DNA reads TGTGCCAGCTCTGACGGACAGGACACTGAAGCTTTCTTT. The rearrangement joins TRBV18 to TRBJ1-1, with 7 nucleotides matching TRBD1. The CDR3 length is 13 residues. Losses at the gene ends were 6 bases for V and 3 bases for J; bases not matched to a gene: 4. The V gene's germline CDR1 is KGHSH and CDR2 LQKENI.

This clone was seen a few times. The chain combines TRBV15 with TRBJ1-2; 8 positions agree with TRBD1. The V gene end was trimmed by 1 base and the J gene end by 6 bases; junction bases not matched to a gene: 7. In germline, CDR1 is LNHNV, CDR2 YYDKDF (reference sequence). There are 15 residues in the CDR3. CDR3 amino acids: CATSRAGQGEHGYTF. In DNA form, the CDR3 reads TGTGCCACCAGCAGAGCTGGACAGGGCGAGCATGGCTACACCTTC.

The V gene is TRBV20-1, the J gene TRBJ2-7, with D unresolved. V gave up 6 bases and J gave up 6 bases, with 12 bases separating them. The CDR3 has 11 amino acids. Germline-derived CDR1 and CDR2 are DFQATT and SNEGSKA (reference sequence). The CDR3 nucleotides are TGCAGTGCCCACGGACCCGCCGAGCAGTACTTC. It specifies CSAHGPAEQYF.

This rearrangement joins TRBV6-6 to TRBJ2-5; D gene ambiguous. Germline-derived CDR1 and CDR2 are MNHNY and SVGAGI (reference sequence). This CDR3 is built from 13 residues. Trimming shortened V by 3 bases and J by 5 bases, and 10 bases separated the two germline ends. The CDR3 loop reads CASSYIGQETQYF. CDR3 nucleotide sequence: TGTGCCAGCAGTTATATCGGTCAGGAGACCCAGTACTTC.

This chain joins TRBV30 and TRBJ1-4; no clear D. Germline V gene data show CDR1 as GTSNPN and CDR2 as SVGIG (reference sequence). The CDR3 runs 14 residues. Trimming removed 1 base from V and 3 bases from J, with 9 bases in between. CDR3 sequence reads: CAWSAGRPNEKLFF. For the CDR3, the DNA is TGTGCCTGGAGTGCTGGGAGGCCTAATGAAAAACTGTTTTTT.

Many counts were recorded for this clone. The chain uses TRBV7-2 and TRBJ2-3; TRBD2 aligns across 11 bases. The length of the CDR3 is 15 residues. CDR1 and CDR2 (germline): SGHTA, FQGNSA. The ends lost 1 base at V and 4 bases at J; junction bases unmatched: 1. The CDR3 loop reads CASSLGTSGSDTQYF. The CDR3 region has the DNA TGTGCCAGCAGCTTAGGGACTAGCGGGTCAGATACGCAGTATTTT.

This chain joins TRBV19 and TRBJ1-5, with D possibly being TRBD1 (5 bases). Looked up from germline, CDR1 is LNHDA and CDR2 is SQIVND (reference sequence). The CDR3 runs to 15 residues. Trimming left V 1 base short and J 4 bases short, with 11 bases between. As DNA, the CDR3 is TGTGCCAGTAGTATAGGAGGGGTTCGGAATCAGCCCCAGCATTTT. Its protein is CASSIGGVRNQPQHF. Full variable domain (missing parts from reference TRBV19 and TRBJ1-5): DGGITQSPKYLFRKEGQNVTLSCEQNLNHDAMYWYRQDPGQGLRLIYYSQIVNDFQKGDIAEGYSVSREKKESFPLTVTSAQKNPTAFYLCASSIGGVRNQPQHFGDGTRLSIL.

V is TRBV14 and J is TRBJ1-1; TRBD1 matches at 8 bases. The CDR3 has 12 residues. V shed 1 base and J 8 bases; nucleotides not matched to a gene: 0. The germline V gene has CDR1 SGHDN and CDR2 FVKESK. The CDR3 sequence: CASSQGTGEAFF. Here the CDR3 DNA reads TGTGCCAGCAGCCAAGGGACAGGGGAAGCTTTCTTT.

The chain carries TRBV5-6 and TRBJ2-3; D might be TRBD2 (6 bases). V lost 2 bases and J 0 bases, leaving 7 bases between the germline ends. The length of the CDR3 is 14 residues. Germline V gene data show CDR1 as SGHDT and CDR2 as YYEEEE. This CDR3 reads CASSFGTSTDTQYF. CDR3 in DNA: TGTGCCAGCAGCTTTGGGACTAGCACAGATACGCAGTATTTT.

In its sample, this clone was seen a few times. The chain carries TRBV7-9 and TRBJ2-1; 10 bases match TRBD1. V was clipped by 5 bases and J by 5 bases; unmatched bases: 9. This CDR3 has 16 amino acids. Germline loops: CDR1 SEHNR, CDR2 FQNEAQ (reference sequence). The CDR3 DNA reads TGTGCCAGCAGCGACAGGGGGCGAGCTGGGAACAATGAGCAGTTCTTC. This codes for CASSDRGRAGNNEQFF. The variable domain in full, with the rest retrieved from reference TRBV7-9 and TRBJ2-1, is DTGVSQNPRHKITKRGQNVTFRCDPISEHNRLYWYRQTLGQGPEFLTYFQNEAQLEKSRLLSDRFSAERPKGSFSTLEIQRTEQGDSAMYLCASSDRGRAGNNEQFFGPGTRLTVL.

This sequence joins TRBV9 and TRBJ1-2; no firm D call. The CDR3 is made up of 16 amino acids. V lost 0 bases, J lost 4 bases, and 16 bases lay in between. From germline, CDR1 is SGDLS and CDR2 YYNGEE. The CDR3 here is CASSVGSIPLIYGYTF. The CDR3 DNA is TGTGCCAGCAGCGTAGGATCCATACCCTTGATCTATGGCTACACCTTC.

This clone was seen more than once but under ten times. The CDR3 region has the DNA TGTGCCAGCAGTTTACTTGGGGGTGGCACAGATACGCAGTATTTT. Its protein is CASSLLGGGTDTQYF. The chain is built from TRBV28 and TRBJ2-3; tentatively, D is TRBD1 or TRBD2 (5 bases each). The CDR3 totals 15 residues. Trimming left V 2 bases short and J 1 base short, with 10 bases between. CDR1 and CDR2 from the germline V gene are MDHEN and SYDVKM.

The CDR3 nucleotides are TGTGCCAGCAGCTTAGGGGGGGCCCAGGCCGCGGAGCTGTTTTTT. It yields the protein CASSLGGAQAAELFF. The V gene is TRBV7-2, the J gene TRBJ2-2; D may be TRBD1 or TRBD2 (6 bases each). Germline V gene data show CDR1 as SGHTA and CDR2 as FQGNSA. The CDR3 contains 15 residues. V gave up 1 base and J gave up 10 bases, with 16 bases separating them.

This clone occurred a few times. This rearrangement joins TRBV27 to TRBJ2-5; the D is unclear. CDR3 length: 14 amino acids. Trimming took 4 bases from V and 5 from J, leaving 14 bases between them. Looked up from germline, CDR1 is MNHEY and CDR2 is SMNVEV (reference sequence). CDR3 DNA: TGTGCCAGCAGTTGGAGCAGGAATGGCGAGACCCAGTACTTC. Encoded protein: CASSWSRNGETQYF.

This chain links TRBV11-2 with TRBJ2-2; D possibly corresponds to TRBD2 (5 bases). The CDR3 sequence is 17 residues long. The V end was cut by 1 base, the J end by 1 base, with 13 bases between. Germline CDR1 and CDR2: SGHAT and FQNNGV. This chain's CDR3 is CASSLASGPGNTGELFF. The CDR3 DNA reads TGTGCCAGCAGCTTAGCAAGCGGCCCGGGGAACACCGGGGAGCTGTTTTTT.

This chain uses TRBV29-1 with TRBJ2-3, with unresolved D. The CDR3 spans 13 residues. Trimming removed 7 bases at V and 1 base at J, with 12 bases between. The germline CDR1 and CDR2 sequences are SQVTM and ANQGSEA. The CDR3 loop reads CSADRIGTDTQYF. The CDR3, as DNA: TGCAGCGCGGACCGAATCGGCACAGATACGCAGTATTTT.

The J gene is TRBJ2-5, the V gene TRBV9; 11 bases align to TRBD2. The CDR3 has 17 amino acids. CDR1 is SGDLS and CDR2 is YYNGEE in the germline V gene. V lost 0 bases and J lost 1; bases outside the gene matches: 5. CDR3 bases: TGTGCCAGCAGCGTAGCTAGCGGGGGGATACTCCAAGAGACCCAGTACTTC. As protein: CASSVASGGILQETQYF.

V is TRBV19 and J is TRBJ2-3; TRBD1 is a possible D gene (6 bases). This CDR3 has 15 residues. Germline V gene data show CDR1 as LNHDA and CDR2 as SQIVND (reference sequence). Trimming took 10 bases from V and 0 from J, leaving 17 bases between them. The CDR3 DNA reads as TGTGCCACCTCTACAGGGTCCTATAGCACAGATACGCAGTATTTT. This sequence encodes CATSTGSYSTDTQYF.

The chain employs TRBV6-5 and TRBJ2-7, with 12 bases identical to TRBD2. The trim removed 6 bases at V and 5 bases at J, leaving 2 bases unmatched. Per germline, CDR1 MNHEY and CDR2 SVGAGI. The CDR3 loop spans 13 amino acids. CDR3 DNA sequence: TGTGCCAGCAGGCGGACTAGCGGGGACGAGCAGTACTTC. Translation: CASRRTSGDEQYF.